The 28 T cell receptor beta chains below were found in one sample sequenced in a study of shared clonotypes between healthy human individuals. Generated by immunoSEQ multiplex PCR, the TCRdb table keeps only in-frame clones and is missing some. Among about 1.5 million clones listed, approximately 98% were seen once. The sample was naive CD4+ T cells sorted from blood. Subset of the sample: CD45RA+ positively selected. Receptor source: a man younger than 45 in good health.

The J gene is TRBJ2-1, the V gene TRBV18; no firm D call. The CDR3 contains 14 residues. Trimming stripped 0 bases from V and 6 bases from J, with 9 bases between. Germline V gives CDR1 KGHSH, CDR2 LQKENI. As DNA, the CDR3 is TGTGCCAGCTCACCACCGACACACACCAATGAGCAGTTCTTC. This sequence encodes CASSPPTHTNEQFF.

This clone has a single count. This CDR3 is also generated by other DNA sequences in the sample. The chain is built from TRBV29-1 and TRBJ2-3; no firm D call. With 6 bases removed from V and 2 bases from J, the gap between germline ends came to 9 bases. The germline gives CDR1 SQVTM, CDR2 ANQGSEA. The CDR3 totals 12 residues. This CDR3 reads CSVHLNTDTQYF. CDR3 DNA: TGCAGCGTGCACCTGAACACAGATACGCAGTATTTT.

V usage is TRBV4-3 and J usage is TRBJ2-3, with D possibly matching TRBD2 (5 bases). This CDR3 has 14 residues. Trimming took 4 bases from V and 2 from J, leaving 10 bases between them. Germline CDR1 reads LGHNA; CDR2 reads YSLEER. This CDR3 reads CASSRETTTDTQYF. In DNA form, the CDR3 reads TGCGCCAGCAGCCGAGAGACTACCACAGATACGCAGTATTTT.

CDR3 DNA: TGTGCCAGCAAAGAAACGGGACAGACGTACAATGAGCAGTTCTTC. This sequence encodes CASKETGQTYNEQFF. This rearrangement joins TRBV28 to TRBJ2-1, with 7 bases fitting TRBD1. Trimming at V came to 7 bases and at J to 4 bases, leaving 10 bases not matched to a gene. CDR1 is MDHEN, CDR2 SYDVKM, per germline. This CDR3 region has 15 residues.

V is TRBV28 and J is TRBJ2-7; TRBD1 might be the D (6 bases). Per germline, CDR1 MDHEN and CDR2 SYDVKM. The CDR3 length is 12 residues. The V end lost 6 bases, the J end lost 6 bases, and 12 bases lay between the germline ends. In DNA, the CDR3 is TGTGCCAGCAGACTGGGGACAACCGAGCAGTACTTC. Translating gives CASRLGTTEQYF.

The chain carries TRBV28 and TRBJ2-3; 16 bases map to TRBD2. The V gene's germline CDR1 is MDHEN and CDR2 SYDVKM. CDR3 size: 20 residues. J gave up 1 base and V 1 base, and 8 bases lay outside the gene matches. CDR3 sequence reads: CASSLLSGLAGGKGTDTQYF. The CDR3 DNA is TGTGCCAGCAGTTTATTATCGGGACTAGCGGGAGGGAAGGGCACAGATACGCAGTATTTT.

The chain links TRBV10-3 to TRBJ1-2; D not resolved. The CDR3 loop spans 11 amino acids. V lost 5 bases and J lost 7, with 8 bases in between. Looked up from germline, CDR1 is ENHRY and CDR2 is SYGVKD. The CDR3 reads CAISMQFGYTF. DNA of the CDR3: TGTGCCATCAGTATGCAGTTTGGCTACACCTTC.

V usage is TRBV15 and J usage is TRBJ1-3; D gene unclear. The germline V gene has CDR1 LNHNV and CDR2 YYDKDF (reference sequence). CDR3 length equals 14 residues. With 0 bases removed from V and 0 bases from J, the gap between germline ends came to 3 bases. CDR3 DNA: TGTGCCACCAGCAGAGACTCCTCTGGAAACACCATATATTTT. Translation: CATSRDSSGNTIYF. Complete variable domain (other parts from reference TRBV15 and TRBJ1-3): DAMVIQNPRYQVTQFGKPVTLSCSQTLNHNVMYWYQQKSSQAPKLLFHYYDKDFNNEADTPDNFQSRRPNTSFCFLDIRSPGLGDTAMYLCATSRDSSGNTIYFGEGSWLTVV.

This rearrangement joins TRBV10-3 to TRBJ2-7; 9 bases match TRBD1. This CDR3 is 15 amino acids long. Germline CDR1 reads ENHRY; CDR2 reads SYGVKD. J gave up 2 bases and V 6 bases, and 8 bases lay outside the gene matches. CDR3 bases: TGTGCCATCAGGGAGGACAGGGGATCCCCCTACGAGCAGTACTTC. The encoded protein is CAIREDRGSPYEQYF.

V gene TRBV9 combines with J gene TRBJ2-6; 12 positions match TRBD2. The CDR3 runs 18 residues. V lost 3 bases and J lost 7; bases outside the gene matches: 11. The germline CDR1 and CDR2 sequences are SGDLS and YYNGEE. Here the CDR3 DNA reads TGTGCCAGCAGCGGATGGACTAGCGGGGTATCAAGAGCCAACGTCCTGACTTTC. Its translation: CASSGWTSGVSRANVLTF. Based on the CDR3 plus reference TRBV9 and TRBJ2-6, the full variable domain is DSGVTQTPKHLITATGQRVTLRCSPRSGDLSVYWYQQSLDQGLQFLIQYYNGEERAKGNILERFSAQQFPDLHSELNLSSLELGDSALYFCASSGWTSGVSRANVLTFGAGSRLTVL.

This clone was seen a single time. This rearrangement joins TRBV7-3 to TRBJ2-5, with TRBD1 as a possible D gene (5 bases). V was clipped by 5 bases and J by 5 bases, with 15 bases between them. Germline V CDR1 and CDR2: SGHTA, FQGTGA. The CDR3 is made up of 14 amino acids. CDR3 in amino acids: CASSPQGGMETQYF. The CDR3 DNA is TGTGCCAGCAGCCCCCAGGGTGGGATGGAGACCCAGTACTTC. The whole variable domain, remainder taken from reference TRBV7-3 and TRBJ2-5, is GAGVSQTPSNKVTEKGKYVELRCDPISGHTALYWYRQSLGQGPEFLIYFQGTGAADDSGLPNDRFFAVRPEGSVSTLKIQRTERGDSAVYLCASSPQGGMETQYFGPGTRLLVL.

The genes are TRBV28 and TRBJ2-5, with D possibly being TRBD2 (5 bases). The germline V gene encodes CDR1 MDHEN and CDR2 SYDVKM. This CDR3 comprises 13 residues. Trimming pared 5 bases from V and 2 bases from J, leaving 9 bases between. CDR3 amino acids: CASSESGQETQYF. CDR3 nucleotides: TGTGCCAGCAGTGAGAGCGGTCAAGAGACCCAGTACTTC.

The chain carries TRBV5-4 and TRBJ1-2; D may be TRBD1 (5 bases). This CDR3 is built from 17 residues. Trimming took 3 bases from V and 4 from J, leaving 22 bases between them. Germline V gene sequence: CDR1 SGHNT, CDR2 YYREEE (reference sequence). The CDR3 nucleotides are TGTGCCAGCAGCTCCGGACATACTCAAAGTTATGTCTATGGCTACACCTTC. This encodes CASSSGHTQSYVYGYTF.

CDR3 sequence reads: CASTLYGGGPGTEAFF. The DNA of the CDR3 is TGTGCCAGCACCCTCTATGGCGGGGGGCCGGGCACTGAAGCTTTCTTT. V usage is TRBV6-6 and J usage is TRBJ1-1; weak D call: TRBD1 (6 bases). Per the germline V gene, CDR1 is MNHNY and CDR2 is SVGAGI (reference sequence). V lost 7 bases and J 4 bases, leaving 22 bases between the germline ends. CDR3 size: 16 residues.

This clone was recorded once. The chain is built from TRBV19 and TRBJ2-2; D unclear. The ends were cut back, 3 bases at V and 5 bases at J, with 7 bases in the middle. Germline lookup yields CDR1 LNHDA and CDR2 SQIVND (reference sequence). The CDR3 spans 13 residues. The CDR3 is CASSIGKTGELFF. The CDR3 DNA is TGTGCCAGTAGTATCGGAAAAACCGGGGAGCTGTTTTTT.

The chain uses TRBV10-3 and TRBJ1-5, with D possibly being TRBD1 (5 bases). The CDR3 runs to 15 residues. Trimming left V 3 bases short and J 3 bases short, with 12 bases between. The germline CDR1 and CDR2 sequences are ENHRY and SYGVKD. CDR3 sequence (DNA): TGTGCCATCAGTGACAGACAGCCCAACAATCAGCCCCAGCATTTT. Protein product: CAISDRQPNNQPQHF.

The chain recombines TRBV23-1 with TRBJ2-1, with D unclear. TRBV23-1 belongs to the ORF category, with a function that is uncertain. The CDR3 is 12 amino acids. V gave up 4 bases and J gave up 8 bases, with 9 bases separating them. Here the CDR3 reads CASSLAAHEQFF. DNA for the CDR3: TGCGCCAGCAGTCTGGCTGCCCATGAGCAGTTCTTC.

The chain uses TRBV6-5 and TRBJ2-1; 8 bases agree with TRBD2. Trimming took 11 bases from V and 4 from J; bases not matched to a gene: 13. This CDR3 is built from 15 residues. Per the germline V gene, CDR1 is MNHEY and CDR2 is SVGAGI. The CDR3 loop reads CAAGRSGVTYNEQFF. CDR3 in DNA: TGTGCCGCGGGACGTAGCGGGGTGACATACAATGAGCAGTTCTTC.

The genes are TRBV7-9 and TRBJ2-7; no firm D call. The CDR3 consists of 12 residues. The germline gives CDR1 SEHNR, CDR2 FQNEAQ (reference sequence). The ends were cut back, 5 bases at V and 3 bases at J, with 8 bases in the middle. In DNA form, the CDR3 reads TGTGCCAGCAGCAGAAACAGCTACGAGCAGTACTTC. Its protein product is CASSRNSYEQYF.

Details on this clone: The junction shows a germline mismatch at one end, possibly a read error. The chain has TRBV10-3 and TRBJ1-2; TRBD1 matches 7 bases. Germline-derived CDR1 and CDR2 are ENHRY and SYGVKD. The CDR3 sequence is 12 residues long. In DNA form, the CDR3 reads TGTGCCACAAAAGTGCAGTCCGGGACAGCGGCCTTC. Translating it yields CATKVQSGTAAF.

The chain joins TRBV5-1 to TRBJ1-5; the D is unclear. CDR3 length: 12 residues. V shed 5 bases and J shed 7 bases, with 10 bases lying between them. CDR1 and CDR2 from the germline V gene are SGHRS and YFSETQ. As DNA, the CDR3 is TGCGCCAGCAGGGAGGGCCTCCAGCCCCAGCATTTT. Protein sequence: CASREGLQPQHF.

V gene TRBV25-1 combines with J gene TRBJ2-1; TRBD2 matches 8 bases. CDR3 length: 15 residues. In germline, CDR1 is MGHDK, CDR2 SYGVNS. V shed 10 bases, J shed 8 bases, and the junction held 16 bases outside the gene matches. The CDR3 spells CATTPGGPLGYEQFF. The CDR3, as DNA: TGTGCCACCACACCGGGAGGGCCGCTTGGGTATGAGCAGTTCTTC.

The genes are TRBV30 and TRBJ2-3, with D unclear. This CDR3 region has 11 residues. Germline V gene lookup returns CDR1 GTSNPN and CDR2 SVGIG (reference sequence). CDR3 sequence: CVCSSTDTQYF. The CDR3 nucleotides are TGTGTCTGTAGTAGCACAGATACGCAGTATTTT.

This rearrangement joins TRBV25-1 to TRBJ2-2; the match to TRBD2 covers 8 bases. The CDR3 length is 15 residues. The trim removed 7 bases at V and 5 bases at J, leaving 9 bases unmatched. Looked up from germline, CDR1 is MGHDK and CDR2 is SYGVNS. The CDR3 nucleotides read TGTGCCAGCACGGGGGGGCTAGGAGGGACCGGGGAGCTGTTTTTT. Its protein product is CASTGGLGGTGELFF.

The CDR3 region has the DNA TGTGCCAGTAGTACAGGGAGGGGGTCGCCCCAGCATTTT. This gives the protein CASSTGRGSPQHF. The chain carries TRBV19 and TRBJ1-5; D might be TRBD1 (6 bases). The V gene's germline CDR1 is LNHDA and CDR2 SQIVND (reference sequence). V lost 4 bases, J lost 9 bases, and 13 bases lay in between. The CDR3 is made up of 13 amino acids.

This clone was counted once. The identical CDR3 is also encoded by other nucleotide sequences in the sample. The chain carries TRBV18 and TRBJ2-1; D is undetermined. Deletions cut 6 bases from V and 0 bases from J, with 12 bases between. This CDR3 has 15 amino acids. CDR1 KGHSH and CDR2 LQKENI come from the germline V gene. CDR3 coding DNA: TGTGCCAGCTCCCCCCGCCAGAGCTCCTACAATGAGCAGTTCTTC. Translated: CASSPRQSSYNEQFF. The full variable domain, rest sourced from reference TRBV18 and TRBJ2-1, is NAGVMQNPRHLVRRRGQEARLRCSPMKGHSHVYWYRQLPEEGLKFMVYLQKENIIDESGMPKERFSAEFPKEGPSILRIQQVVRGDSAAYFCASSPRQSSYNEQFFGPGTRLTVL.

J is TRBJ1-1 and V is TRBV9; TRBD1 matches at 9 bases. CDR1 and CDR2 from the germline V gene are SGDLS and YYNGEE. With 3 bases clipped from V and 9 bases from J, the junction kept 3 bases outside the gene matches. The CDR3 spans 12 residues. In nucleotides, the CDR3 is TGTGCCAGCAGCGACAGGGGGCGAAAAGCTTTCTTT. This codes for CASSDRGRKAFF.

As DNA, the CDR3 is TGTGGGGCGGCCTCGGGGGGCCCTGGAAACACCATATATTTT. It codes for CGAASGGPGNTIYF. The rearrangement joins TRBV5-4 to TRBJ1-3; D might be TRBD1 (6 bases). CDR1 and CDR2 from the germline V gene are SGHNT and YYREEE (reference sequence). The CDR3 is 14 residues long.